One sample yielded the 5 T cell receptor beta chains listed below, sequenced in a study of blood T cell repertoires in COVID-19. Using immunoSEQ multiplex PCR, the repertoire was profiled, and TCRdb retains in-frame clones only, with some absent. The data contain about 210,000 clones, approximately 85% of them singletons. Specimen: peripheral blood. These receptors were collected from a woman aged 45-59 years with active or convalescent COVID-19.

The rearrangement uses TRBV12-5 and TRBJ2-6; a possible D gene is TRBD2 (5 bases). CDR1 and CDR2 from the germline V gene are LGHNT and FRNRAP. Deletions cut 1 base from V and 1 base from J, with 5 bases between. This CDR3 comprises 15 residues. CDR3 amino acids: CASGLGESGANVLTF. The DNA of the CDR3 is TGTGCTAGTGGTTTGGGGGAGTCTGGGGCCAACGTCCTGACTTTC.

The genes are TRBV28 and TRBJ1-1, with D maybe TRBD1 (5 bases). This CDR3 is built from 16 residues. Germline V gives CDR1 MDHEN, CDR2 SYDVKM. The V gene lost 4 bases and the J gene lost 2 bases, with 17 bases spanning the gap. The DNA of the CDR3 is TGTGCCAGCAGTTCGTCCCCTGGTCAGGGCAACACTGAAGCTTTCTTT. Translation: CASSSSPGQGNTEAFF.

The V and J genes are TRBV3-1 (or the pseudogene TRBV3-2) and TRBJ2-5, with D perhaps matching TRBD2 (6 bases). The CDR3 extends over 16 amino acids. Germline V lookup: CDR1 LGHDT, CDR2 YNNKEL (reference sequence). Trimming left V 4 bases short and J 4 bases short, with 19 bases between. The CDR3 DNA is TGTGCCAGCAGCCCCCCACGGCGGGGAGGCCTAGAGACCCAGTACTTC. Translation gives CASSPPRRGGLETQYF.

The V call is TRBV2, the J call TRBJ2-2, with 7 nucleotides matching TRBD2. The J segment lost 5 bases and the V segment lost 1 base, leaving 4 bases of the junction unmatched. The germline V gene has CDR1 SNHLY and CDR2 FYNNEI. This CDR3 region has 15 residues. The CDR3 here is CASSEVGGKTGELFF. Here the CDR3 DNA reads TGTGCCAGCAGTGAAGTGGGAGGGAAGACCGGGGAGCTGTTTTTT.

The chain uses TRBV11-2 and TRBJ2-5; TRBD2 aligns across 8 bases. Germline trimming cut 0 bases from V and 3 bases from J; bases unmatched to any gene: 3. CDR1 SGHAT and CDR2 FQNNGV come from the germline V gene. The CDR3 is made up of 15 amino acids. The chain's CDR3 is CASSLDGLAKETQYF. The DNA of the CDR3 is TGTGCCAGCAGCTTAGACGGACTAGCCAAAGAGACCCAGTACTTC.